The present T cell receptor (beta chain) was sequenced within a study of T cells in women clearing cervical HPV infection. The overall study: Blood came at first lesion visit for cases, post-clearance for controls.

Findings of the study overall: Repertoire richness, not evenness, was significantly elevated in CIN3+ cases versus controls. Richness plus V gene abundances separated cases from controls with AUC roughly 0.88.

A note on this clone: Antigen unknown. The read is 3 residues too short to cover the CDR3 end, so that end is filled in from the germline J gene.

With 5 bases removed from V and 0 bases from J, the gap between germline ends came to 8 bases. The CDR3 extends over 13 amino acids. Germline V lookup: CDR1 LNHDA, CDR2 SQIVND (reference sequence). Genomic DNA, averaging 1200 ng per sample, yielded TCR beta CDR3 via immunoSEQ. Clones were sequenced by immunoSEQ multiplex PCR, and TCRdb holds only the in-frame ones, with some missing. The repertoire shows 15,000 to 20,000 clones; the top ten hold around 6.7%. The source material was blood buffy coat. The clonotype originates from a woman aged 18-70 years with a cervical HPV16 infection that either progressed to CIN3+ or cleared (not recorded which). V usage is TRBV19 and J usage is TRBJ2-7; D gene uncertain. The sequenced CDR3 bases are TGTGCCAGTAGTGCTACCGTCTCCTACGAG. Its protein is CASSATVSYE. From start to end, the CDR3 is CASSATVSYEQYF.